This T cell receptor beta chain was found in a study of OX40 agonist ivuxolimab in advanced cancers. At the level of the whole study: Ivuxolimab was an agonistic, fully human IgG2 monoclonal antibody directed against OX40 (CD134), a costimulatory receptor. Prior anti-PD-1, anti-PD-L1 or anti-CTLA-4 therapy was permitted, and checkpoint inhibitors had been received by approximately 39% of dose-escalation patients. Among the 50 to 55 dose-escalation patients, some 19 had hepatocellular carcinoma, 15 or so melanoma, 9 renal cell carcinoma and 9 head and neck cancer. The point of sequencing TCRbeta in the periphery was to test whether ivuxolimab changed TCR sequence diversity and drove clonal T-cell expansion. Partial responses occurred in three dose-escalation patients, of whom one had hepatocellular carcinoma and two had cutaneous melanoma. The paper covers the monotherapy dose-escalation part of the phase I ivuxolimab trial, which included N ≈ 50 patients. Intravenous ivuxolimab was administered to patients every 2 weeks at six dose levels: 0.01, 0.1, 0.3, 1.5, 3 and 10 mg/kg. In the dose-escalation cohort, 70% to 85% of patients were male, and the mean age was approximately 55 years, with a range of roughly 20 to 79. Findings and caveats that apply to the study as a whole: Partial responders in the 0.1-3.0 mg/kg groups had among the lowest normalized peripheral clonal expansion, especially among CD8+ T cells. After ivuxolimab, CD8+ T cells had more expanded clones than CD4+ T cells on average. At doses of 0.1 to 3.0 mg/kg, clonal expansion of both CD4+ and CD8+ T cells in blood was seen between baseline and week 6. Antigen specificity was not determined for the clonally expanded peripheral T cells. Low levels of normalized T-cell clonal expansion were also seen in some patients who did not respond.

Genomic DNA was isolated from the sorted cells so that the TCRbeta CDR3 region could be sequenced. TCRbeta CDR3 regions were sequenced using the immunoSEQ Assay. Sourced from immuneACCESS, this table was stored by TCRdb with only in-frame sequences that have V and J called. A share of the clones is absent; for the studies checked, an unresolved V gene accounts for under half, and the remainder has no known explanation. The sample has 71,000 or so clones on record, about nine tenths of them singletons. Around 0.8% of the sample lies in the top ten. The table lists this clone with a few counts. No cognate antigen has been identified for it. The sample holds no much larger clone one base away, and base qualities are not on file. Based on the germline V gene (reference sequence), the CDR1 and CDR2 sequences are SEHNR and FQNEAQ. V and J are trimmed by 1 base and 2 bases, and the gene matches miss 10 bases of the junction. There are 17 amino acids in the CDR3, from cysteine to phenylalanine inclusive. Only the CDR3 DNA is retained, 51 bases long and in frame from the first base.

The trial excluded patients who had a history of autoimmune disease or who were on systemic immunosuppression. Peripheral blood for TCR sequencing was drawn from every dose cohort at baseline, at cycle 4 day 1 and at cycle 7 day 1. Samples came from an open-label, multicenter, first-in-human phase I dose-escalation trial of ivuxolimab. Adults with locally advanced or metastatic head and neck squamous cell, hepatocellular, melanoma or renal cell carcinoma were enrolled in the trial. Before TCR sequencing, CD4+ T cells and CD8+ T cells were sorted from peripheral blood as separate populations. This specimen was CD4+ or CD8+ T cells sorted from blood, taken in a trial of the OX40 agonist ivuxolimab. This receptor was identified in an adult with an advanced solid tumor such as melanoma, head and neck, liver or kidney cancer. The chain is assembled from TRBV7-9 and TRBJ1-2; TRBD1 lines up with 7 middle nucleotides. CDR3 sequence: CASSLGQGSTINYGYTF. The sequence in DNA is TGTGCCAGCAGCTTAGGACAGGGCTCTACCATAAACTATGGCTACACCTTC.